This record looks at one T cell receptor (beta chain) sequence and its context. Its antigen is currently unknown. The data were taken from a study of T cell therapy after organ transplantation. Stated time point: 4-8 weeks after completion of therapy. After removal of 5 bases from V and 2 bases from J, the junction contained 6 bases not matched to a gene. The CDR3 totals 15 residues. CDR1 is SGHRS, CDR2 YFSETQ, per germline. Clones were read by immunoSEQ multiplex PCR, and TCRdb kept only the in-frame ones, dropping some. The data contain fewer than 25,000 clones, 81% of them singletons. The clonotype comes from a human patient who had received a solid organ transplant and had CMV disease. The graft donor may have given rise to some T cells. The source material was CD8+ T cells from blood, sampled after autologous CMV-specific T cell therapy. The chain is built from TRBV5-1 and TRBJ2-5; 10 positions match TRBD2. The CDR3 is CASRPSGSWQETQYF. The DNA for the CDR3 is TGCGCCAGCAGACCTAGCGGGAGTTGGCAAGAGACCCAGTACTTC. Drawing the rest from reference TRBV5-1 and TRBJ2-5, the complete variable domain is KAGVTQTPRYLIKTRGQQVTLSCSPISGHRSVSWYQQTPGQGLQFLFEYFSETQRNKGNFPGRFSGRQFSNSRSEMNVSTLELGDSALYLCASRPSGSWQETQYFGPGTRLLVL.